This is a list of T cell receptor beta chains from one sample in a study of blood T cell repertoires in COVID-19. The method was immunoSEQ multiplex PCR; TCRdb's version includes in-frame clones alone and lacks a portion of them. This table has fewer than 120,000 clones, 88% appearing once. The sample consisted of peripheral blood. Receptors originate from a woman aged 45 to 65 with acute or convalescent COVID-19. Both conserved end residues are part of each CDR3. A D gene is named only where the DNA matches it firmly. Clone size appears in some rows only: once, few, many, or a class for an expanded clone.

clone_size	j_call	d_call	v_call	cdr3_aa	cdr3_nt
NA	TRBJ1-5	NA	TRBV2	CASSEAIGVNQPQHF	TGTGCCAGCAGTGAAGCGATAGGGGTAAATCAGCCCCAGCATTTT
NA	TRBJ1-5	NA	TRBV5-1	CASSLDGAGNQPQHF	TGCGCCAGCAGCTTGGACGGGGCGGGGAATCAGCCCCAGCATTTT
NA	TRBJ2-7	TRBD1	TRBV2	CASRGQGADEQYF	TGTGCCAGCAGGGGCCAGGGGGCGGACGAGCAGTACTTC
few	TRBJ2-5	NA	TRBV2	CASSENRETQYF	TGTGCCAGCAGTGAAAACCGGGAGACCCAGTACTTC
NA	TRBJ2-5	NA	TRBV5-8	CASSFGGKETQYF	TGTGCCAGCAGCTTTGGGGGGAAAGAGACCCAGTACTTC
NA	TRBJ2-3	NA	TRBV9	CASSLKGGSIPADTQYF	TGTGCCAGCAGCTTAAAGGGGGGGTCCATCCCGGCAGATACGCAGTATTTT
NA	TRBJ1-6	NA	TRBV10-2	CASRGEGTAYNSPLHF	TGCGCCAGCAGGGGGGAGGGAACCGCCTATAATTCACCCCTCCACTTT
NA	TRBJ2-1	NA	TRBV5-1	CASTELAPNEQFF	TGCGCCAGCACAGAACTAGCTCCCAATGAGCAGTTCTTC
NA	TRBJ2-7	NA	TRBV5-4	CASNWGDEQYF	TGTGCCAGCAACTGGGGCGACGAGCAGTACTTC
once	TRBJ1-1	NA	TRBV30	CAWSVRVGMNTEAFF	TGTGCCTGGAGTGTACGGGTCGGAATGAACACTGAAGCTTTCTTT
once	TRBJ2-5	NA	TRBV29-1	CSVKGPGETQYF	TGCAGCGTTAAAGGCCCAGGAGAGACCCAGTACTTC
NA	TRBJ1-4	NA	TRBV24-1	CATSDGGGAGEKLFF	TGTGCCACCAGTGACGGGGGGGGCGCAGGGGAAAAACTGTTTTTT
NA	TRBJ2-3	TRBD1	TRBV2	CASSQQGLGSDTQYF	TGTGCCAGCAGTCAACAGGGGCTTGGGTCAGATACGCAGTATTTT
NA	TRBJ2-5	NA	TRBV7-9	CASSSGVLQETQYF	TGTGCCAGCAGCTCCGGGGTACTCCAAGAGACCCAGTACTTC
NA	TRBJ2-3	NA	TRBV12-3/TRBV12-4	CASSTGTDTQYF	TGTGCCAGCAGTACAGGGACAGATACGCAGTATTTT
NA	TRBJ1-6	NA	TRBV27	CASSFSPRGAGSPLHF	TGTGCCAGCAGTTTCTCCCCCAGGGGCGCCGGTTCACCCCTCCACTTT
NA	TRBJ1-6	NA	TRBV9	CASSVGGSYNSPLHF	TGTGCCAGCAGCGTAGGAGGGTCCTATAATTCACCCCTCCACTTT